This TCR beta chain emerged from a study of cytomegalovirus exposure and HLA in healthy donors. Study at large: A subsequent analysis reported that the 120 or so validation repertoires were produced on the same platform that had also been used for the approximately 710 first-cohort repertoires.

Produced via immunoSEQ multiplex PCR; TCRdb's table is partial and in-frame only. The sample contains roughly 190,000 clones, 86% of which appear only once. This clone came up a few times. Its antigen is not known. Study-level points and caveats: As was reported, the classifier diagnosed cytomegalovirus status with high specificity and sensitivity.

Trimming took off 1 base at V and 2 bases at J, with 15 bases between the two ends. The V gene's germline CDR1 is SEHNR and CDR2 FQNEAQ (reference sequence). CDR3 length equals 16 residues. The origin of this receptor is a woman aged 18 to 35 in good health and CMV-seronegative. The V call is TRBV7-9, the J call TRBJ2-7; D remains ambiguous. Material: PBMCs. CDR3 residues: CASSLGFGPYTYEQYF. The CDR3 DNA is TGTGCCAGCAGCTTAGGGTTTGGGCCCTACACCTACGAGCAGTACTTC.